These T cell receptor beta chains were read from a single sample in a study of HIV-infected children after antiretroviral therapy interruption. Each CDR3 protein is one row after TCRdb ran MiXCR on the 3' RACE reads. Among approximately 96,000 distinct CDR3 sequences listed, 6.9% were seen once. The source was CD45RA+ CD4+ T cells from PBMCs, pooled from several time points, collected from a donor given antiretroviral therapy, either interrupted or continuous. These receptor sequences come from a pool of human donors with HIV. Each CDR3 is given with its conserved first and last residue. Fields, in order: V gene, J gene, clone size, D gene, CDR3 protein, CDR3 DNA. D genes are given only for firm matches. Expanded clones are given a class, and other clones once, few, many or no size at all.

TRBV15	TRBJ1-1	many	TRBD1	CATSRTGTGGTEAFF	TGTGCCACCAGCAGAACCGGGACAGGGGGCACTGAAGCTTTCTTT
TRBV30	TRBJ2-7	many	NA	CAWRRDTYEQYF	TGTGCCTGGAGACGGGACACCTACGAGCAGTACTTC
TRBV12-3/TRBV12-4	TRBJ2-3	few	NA	CASSSQDPGDTQYF	TGTGCCAGCAGTTCGCAGGACCCCGGGGATACGCAGTATTTT
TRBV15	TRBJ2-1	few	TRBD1	CATSSGQGGSDEQFF	TGTGCCACCAGCAGCGGACAGGGGGGTTCGGATGAGCAGTTCTTC
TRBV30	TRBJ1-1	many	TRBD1	CAWWDRVANTEAFF	TGTGCCTGGTGGGACAGGGTGGCTAACACTGAAGCTTTCTTT
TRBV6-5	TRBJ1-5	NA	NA	CASSYVGVDGNQPQHF	TGTGCCAGCAGTTACGTCGGGGTAGATGGCAATCAGCCCCAGCATTTT
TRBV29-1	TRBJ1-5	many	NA	CSVDRSIRNQPQHF	TGCAGCGTTGACAGGAGTATCCGCAATCAGCCCCAGCATTTT
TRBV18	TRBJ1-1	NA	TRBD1	CASSPVGTGSAFF	TGTGCCAGCTCACCCGTGGGGACAGGGTCAGCTTTCTTT
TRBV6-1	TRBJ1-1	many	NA	CASSSPQTGRAEAFF	TGTGCCAGCAGTTCACCCCAGACGGGGAGAGCTGAAGCTTTCTTT
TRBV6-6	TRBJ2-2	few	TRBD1	CASGPPGQGAGTGELFF	TGTGCCAGCGGCCCGCCGGGACAGGGGGCCGGCACCGGGGAGCTGTTTTTT
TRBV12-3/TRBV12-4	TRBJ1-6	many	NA	CASSLFRPDNSPLHF	TGTGCCAGCAGTTTATTTAGGCCTGACAATTCACCCCTCCACTTT
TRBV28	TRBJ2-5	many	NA	CAISSRDGLAGSQYF	TGTGCCATTTCGAGTAGAGACGGACTGGCAGGGTCCCAGTACTTC
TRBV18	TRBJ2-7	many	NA	CASSPGSDGKAYEQYF	TGTGCCAGCTCACCAGGTAGCGACGGGAAAGCCTACGAGCAGTACTTC